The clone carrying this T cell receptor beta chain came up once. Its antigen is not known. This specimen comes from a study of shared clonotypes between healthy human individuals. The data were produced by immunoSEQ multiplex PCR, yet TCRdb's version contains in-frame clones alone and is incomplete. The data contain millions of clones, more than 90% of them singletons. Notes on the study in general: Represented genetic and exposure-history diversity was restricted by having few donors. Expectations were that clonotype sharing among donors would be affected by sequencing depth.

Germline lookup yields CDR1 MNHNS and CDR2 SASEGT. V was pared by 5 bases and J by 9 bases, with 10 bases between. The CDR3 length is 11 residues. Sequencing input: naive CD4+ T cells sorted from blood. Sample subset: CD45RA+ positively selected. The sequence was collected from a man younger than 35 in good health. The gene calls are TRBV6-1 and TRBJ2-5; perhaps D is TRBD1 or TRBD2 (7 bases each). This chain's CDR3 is CASSQGGAQYF. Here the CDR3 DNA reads TGTGCCAGCAGTCAGGGGGGGGCCCAGTACTTC.